What follows describes a single T cell receptor (beta chain). Its target is unknown. The sample originates from a study of cytomegalovirus exposure and HLA in healthy donors. The study's findings and limits: Most subjects' HLA-A and HLA-B alleles were reportedly predicted from TCR beta sequences.

The CDR3 length is 17 residues. Between the trimmed V and J ends, which lost 3 bases and 2 bases, there was a span of 20 bases. Germline values: CDR1 MDHEN, CDR2 SYDVKM. Use of 60 Vbeta and 13 Jbeta primers characterized the PCR. Assay used: immunoSEQ multiplex PCR; TCRdb lists only in-frame clones, some missing. This repertoire shows fewer than 200,000 clones, under 90% found once; its top ten account for about 4.5%. The receptor comes from a man aged 30 to 45 in good health and CMV-seronegative. The genes are TRBV28 and TRBJ2-7, with a weak D call TRBD1 (6 bases). Sequences were obtained from PBMCs. Written as DNA, the CDR3 is TGTGCCAGCAGTTTCGTCAGGGGAAACTATGGTCCCTACGAGCAGTACTTC. Translation gives CASSFVRGNYGPYEQYF.